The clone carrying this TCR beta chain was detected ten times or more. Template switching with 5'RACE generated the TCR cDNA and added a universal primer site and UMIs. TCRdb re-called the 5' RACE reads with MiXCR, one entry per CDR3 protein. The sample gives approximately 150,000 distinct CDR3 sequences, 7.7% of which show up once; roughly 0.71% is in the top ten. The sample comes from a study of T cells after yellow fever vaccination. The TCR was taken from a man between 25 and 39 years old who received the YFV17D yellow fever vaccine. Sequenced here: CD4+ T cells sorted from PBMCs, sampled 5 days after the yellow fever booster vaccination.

The CDR3 DNA is TGTGCCAGCATCTCCAGCCCGGGGATCAATGAGCAGTTCTTC. It specifies CASISSPGINEQFF. The V call is TRBV7-2, the J call TRBJ2-1, with D possibly TRBD2 on 5 matching bases. Germline V gives CDR1 SGHTA, CDR2 FQGNSA. The CDR3 loop spans 14 amino acids. Trimming removed 7 bases from V and 6 bases from J, with 16 bases in between. The variable domain in full, completed from reference TRBV7-2 and TRBJ2-1, reads GAGVSQSPSNKVTEKGKDVELRCDPISGHTALYWYRQSLGQGLEFLIYFQGNSAPDKSGLPSDRFSAERTGGSVSTLTIQRTQQEDSAVYLCASISSPGINEQFFGPGTRLTVL.